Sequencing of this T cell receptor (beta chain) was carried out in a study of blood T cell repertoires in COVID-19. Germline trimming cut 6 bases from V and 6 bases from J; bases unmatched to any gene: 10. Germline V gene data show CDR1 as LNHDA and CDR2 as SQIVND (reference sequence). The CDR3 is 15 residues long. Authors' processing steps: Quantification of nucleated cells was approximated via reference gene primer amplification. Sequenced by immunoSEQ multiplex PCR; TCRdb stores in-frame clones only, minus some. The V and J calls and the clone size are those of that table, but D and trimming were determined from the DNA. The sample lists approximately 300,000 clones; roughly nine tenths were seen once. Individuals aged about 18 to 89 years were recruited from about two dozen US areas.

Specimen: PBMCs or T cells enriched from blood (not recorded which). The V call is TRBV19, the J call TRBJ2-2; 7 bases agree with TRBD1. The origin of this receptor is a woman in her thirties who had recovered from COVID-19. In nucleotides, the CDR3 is TGTGCCAGTAGAAGACCTGGACAGGCGGCCGGGGAGCTGTTTTTT. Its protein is CASRRPGQAAGELFF.